This TCR beta chain was profiled in a study of CD8 T cells in Susac syndrome. Study details: Each patient with Susac syndrome, at the time of blood draw, was therapy-naive, on corticosteroids, or on intravenous immunoglobulin alone.

RNA in amounts of roughly 0.5 to 1 ug was reverse transcribed with random hexamers. TCRdb fed the immunoSEQ multiplex PCR reads into MiXCR, producing one record per CDR3 protein. Of 170,000 or so distinct CDR3 sequences listed, over 90% are singletons. Input material: CD4+ T cells from PBMCs. The origin of this receptor is a human donor with Susac syndrome.

CDR3 region: CSASGRAFTDTQYF. DNA of the CDR3: TGCAGTGCTAGCGGGAGGGCCTTCACAGATACGCAGTATTTT. This chain joins TRBV20-1 and TRBJ2-3; 8 bases agree with TRBD2. The ends lost 3 bases at V and 2 bases at J; junction bases unmatched: 4. The CDR3 extends over 14 amino acids. The V gene's germline CDR1 is DFQATT and CDR2 SNEGSKA (reference sequence).